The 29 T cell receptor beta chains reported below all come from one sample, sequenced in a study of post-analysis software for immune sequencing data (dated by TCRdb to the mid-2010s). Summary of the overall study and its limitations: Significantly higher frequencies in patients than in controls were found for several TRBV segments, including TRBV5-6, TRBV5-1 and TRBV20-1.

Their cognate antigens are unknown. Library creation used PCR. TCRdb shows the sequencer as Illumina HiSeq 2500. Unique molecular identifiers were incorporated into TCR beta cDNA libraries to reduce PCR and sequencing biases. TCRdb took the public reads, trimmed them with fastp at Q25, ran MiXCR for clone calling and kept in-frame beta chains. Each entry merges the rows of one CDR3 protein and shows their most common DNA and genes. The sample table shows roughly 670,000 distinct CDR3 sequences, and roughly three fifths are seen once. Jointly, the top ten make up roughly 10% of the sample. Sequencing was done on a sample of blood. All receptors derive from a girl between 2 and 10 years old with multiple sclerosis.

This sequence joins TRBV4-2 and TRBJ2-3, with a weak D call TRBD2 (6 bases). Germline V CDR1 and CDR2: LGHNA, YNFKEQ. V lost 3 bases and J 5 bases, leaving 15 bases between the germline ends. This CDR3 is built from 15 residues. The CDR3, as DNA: TGTGCCAGCAGCCAGGAGCGCCCGGGGGAAGATACGCAGTATTTT. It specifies CASSQERPGEDTQYF.

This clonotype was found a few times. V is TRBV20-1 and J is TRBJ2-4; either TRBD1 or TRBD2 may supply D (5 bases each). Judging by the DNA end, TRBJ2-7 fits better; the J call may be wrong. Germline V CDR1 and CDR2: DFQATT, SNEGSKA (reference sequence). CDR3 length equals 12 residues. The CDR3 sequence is CSAGDQVYEQYF. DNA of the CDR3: TGCAGTGCTGGGGACCAAGTCTACGAGCAGTACTTC.

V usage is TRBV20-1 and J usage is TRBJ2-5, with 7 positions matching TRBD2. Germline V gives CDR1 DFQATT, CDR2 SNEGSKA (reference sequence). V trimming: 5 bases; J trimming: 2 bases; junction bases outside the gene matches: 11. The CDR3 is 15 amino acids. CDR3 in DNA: TGCAGTGCTCCACCGGGGGGTTCGGTTCAAGAGACCCAGTACTTC. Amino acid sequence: CSAPPGGSVQETQYF.

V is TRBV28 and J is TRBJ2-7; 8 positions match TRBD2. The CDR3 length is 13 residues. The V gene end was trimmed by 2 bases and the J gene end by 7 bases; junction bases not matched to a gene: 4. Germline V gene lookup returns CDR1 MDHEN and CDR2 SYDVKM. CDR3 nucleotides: TGTGCCAGCAGTTTAGGGACTAGATGGGAGCAGTACTTC. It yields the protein CASSLGTRWEQYF.

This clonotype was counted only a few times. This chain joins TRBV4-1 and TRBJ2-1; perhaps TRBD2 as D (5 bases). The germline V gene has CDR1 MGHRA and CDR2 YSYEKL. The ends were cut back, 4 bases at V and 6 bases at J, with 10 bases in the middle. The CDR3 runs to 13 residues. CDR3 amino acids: CASSLQLGNEQFF. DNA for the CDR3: TGCGCCAGCAGCCTTCAACTAGGCAATGAGCAGTTCTTC.

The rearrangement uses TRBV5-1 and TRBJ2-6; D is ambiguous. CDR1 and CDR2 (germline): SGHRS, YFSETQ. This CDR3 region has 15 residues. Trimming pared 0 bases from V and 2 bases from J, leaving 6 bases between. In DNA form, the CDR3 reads TGCGCCAGCAGCTTGGTTATTCCTGGGGCCAACGTCCTGACTTTC. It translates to CASSLVIPGANVLTF.

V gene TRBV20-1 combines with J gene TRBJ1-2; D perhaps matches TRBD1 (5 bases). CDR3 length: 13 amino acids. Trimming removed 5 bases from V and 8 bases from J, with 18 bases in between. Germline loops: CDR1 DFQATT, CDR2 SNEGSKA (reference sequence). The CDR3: CSAHQGGAGGYTF. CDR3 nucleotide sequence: TGCAGTGCTCATCAGGGCGGGGCTGGCGGCTACACCTTC.

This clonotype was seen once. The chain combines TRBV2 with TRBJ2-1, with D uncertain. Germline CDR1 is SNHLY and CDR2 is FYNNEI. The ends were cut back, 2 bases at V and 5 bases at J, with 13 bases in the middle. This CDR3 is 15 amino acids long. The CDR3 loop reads CASSENIRINNEQFF. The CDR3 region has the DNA TGTGCCAGCAGTGAAAATATTCGTATCAACAATGAGCAGTTCTTC. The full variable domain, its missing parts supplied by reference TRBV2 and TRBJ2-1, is EPEVTQTPSHQVTQMGQEVILRCVPISNHLYFYWYRQILGQKVEFLVSFYNNEISEKSEIFDDQFSVERPDGSNFTLKIRSTKLEDSAMYFCASSENIRINNEQFFGPGTRLTVL.

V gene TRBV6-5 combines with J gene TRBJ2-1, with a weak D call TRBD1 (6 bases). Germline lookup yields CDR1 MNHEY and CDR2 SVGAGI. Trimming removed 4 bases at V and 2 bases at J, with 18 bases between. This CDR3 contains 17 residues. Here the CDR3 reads CASSLNLGRGAYNEQFF. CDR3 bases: TGTGCCAGCAGTTTGAATCTGGGCAGGGGTGCCTACAATGAGCAGTTCTTC.

CDR3 sequence (DNA): TGCGCCAGCAGCAATCTGCGACGGGACACAGATACGCAGTATTTT. This sequence encodes CASSNLRRDTDTQYF. V is TRBV5-1 and J is TRBJ2-3; D possibly corresponds to TRBD2 (5 bases). Deletions cut 4 bases from V and 2 bases from J, with 14 bases between. There are 15 residues in the CDR3. Germline V gives CDR1 SGHRS, CDR2 YFSETQ.

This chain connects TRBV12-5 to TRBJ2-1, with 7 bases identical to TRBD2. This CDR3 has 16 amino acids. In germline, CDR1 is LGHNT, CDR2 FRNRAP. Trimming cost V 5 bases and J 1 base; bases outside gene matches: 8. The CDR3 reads CASGPPGGISYNEQFF. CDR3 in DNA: TGTGCTAGTGGTCCGCCCGGGGGGATTTCCTACAATGAGCAGTTCTTC.

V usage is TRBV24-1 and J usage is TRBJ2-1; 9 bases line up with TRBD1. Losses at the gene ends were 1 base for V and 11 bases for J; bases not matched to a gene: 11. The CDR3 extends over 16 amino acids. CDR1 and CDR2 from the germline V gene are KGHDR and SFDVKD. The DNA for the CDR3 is TGTGCCACCAGTGATTTAAAAATCGGACAGGGGAGCAAGCAGTTCTTC. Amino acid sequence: CATSDLKIGQGSKQFF.

The CDR3 sequence: CSARDSPETQYF. CDR3 bases: TGCAGTGCTAGAGATTCCCCGGAGACCCAGTACTTC. The J gene is TRBJ2-5, the V gene TRBV20-1; D is unclear. The CDR3 spans 12 residues. Per the germline V gene, CDR1 is DFQATT and CDR2 is SNEGSKA (reference sequence). Trimming removed 0 bases from V and 5 bases from J, with 7 bases in between.

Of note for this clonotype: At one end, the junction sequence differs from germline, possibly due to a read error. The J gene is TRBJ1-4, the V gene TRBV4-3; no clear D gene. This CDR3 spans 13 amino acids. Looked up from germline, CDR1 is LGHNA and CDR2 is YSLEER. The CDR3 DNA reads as TGCGCCAGCAGCAATAGAGTGGGAGAAAAGCTGTTTTTT. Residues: CASSNRVGEKLFF.

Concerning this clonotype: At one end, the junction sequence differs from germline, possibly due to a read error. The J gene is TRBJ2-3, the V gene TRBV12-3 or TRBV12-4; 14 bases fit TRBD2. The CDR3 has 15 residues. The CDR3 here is CAGSVPGLAGASQYF. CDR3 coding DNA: TGTGCCGGCAGTGTACCGGGACTAGCGGGGGCATCGCAGTATTTT.

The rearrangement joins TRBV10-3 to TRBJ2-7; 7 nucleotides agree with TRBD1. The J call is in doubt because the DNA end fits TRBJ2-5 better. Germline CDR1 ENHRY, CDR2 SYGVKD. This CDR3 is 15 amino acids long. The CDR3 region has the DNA TGTGCCACCACCGACTTTGGGGGACAGAAAGAGACCCAGTACTTC. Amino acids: CATTDFGGQKETQYF.

The CDR3 DNA follows: TGCGCCAGCAGCGTGGACGGGACAGGGCCGGTGACCCAGTACTTC. Protein: CASSVDGTGPVTQYF. The J gene is TRBJ2-5, the V gene TRBV5-1; TRBD1 agrees at 9 bases. The germline gives CDR1 SGHRS, CDR2 YFSETQ. J gave up 7 bases and V 4 bases, and 11 bases lay outside the gene matches. The CDR3 covers 15 residues.

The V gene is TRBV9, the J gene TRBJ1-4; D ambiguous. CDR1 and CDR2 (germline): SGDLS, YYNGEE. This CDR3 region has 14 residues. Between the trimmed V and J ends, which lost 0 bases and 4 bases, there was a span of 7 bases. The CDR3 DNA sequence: TGTGCCAGCAGCGTAGATGGCCGTAATGAAAAACTGTTTTTT. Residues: CASSVDGRNEKLFF.

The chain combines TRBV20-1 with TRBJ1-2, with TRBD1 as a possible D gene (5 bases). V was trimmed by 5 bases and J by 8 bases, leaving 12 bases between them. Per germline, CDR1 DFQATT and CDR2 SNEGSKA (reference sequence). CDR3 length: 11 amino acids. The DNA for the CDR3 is TGCAGTGCTGGGACTTCAGGGGGCTACACCTTC. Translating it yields CSAGTSGGYTF.

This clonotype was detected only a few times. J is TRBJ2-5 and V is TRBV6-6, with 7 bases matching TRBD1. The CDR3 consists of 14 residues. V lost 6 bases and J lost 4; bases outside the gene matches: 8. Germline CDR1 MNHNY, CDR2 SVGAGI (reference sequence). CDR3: CASRPGQVTETQYF. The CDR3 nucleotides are TGTGCCAGCAGACCCGGACAGGTTACAGAGACCCAGTACTTC.

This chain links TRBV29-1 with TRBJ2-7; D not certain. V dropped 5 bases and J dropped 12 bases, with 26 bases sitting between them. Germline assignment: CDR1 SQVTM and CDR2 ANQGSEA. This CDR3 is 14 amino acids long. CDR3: CSVRDGAIQETRYF. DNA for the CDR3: TGCAGCGTTAGAGACGGCGCCATTCAAGAGACCCGGTACTTC.

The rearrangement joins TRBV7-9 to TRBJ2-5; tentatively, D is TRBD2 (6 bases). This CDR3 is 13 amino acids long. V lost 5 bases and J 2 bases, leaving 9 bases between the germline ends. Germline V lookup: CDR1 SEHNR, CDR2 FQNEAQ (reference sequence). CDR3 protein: CASSRAGQETQYF. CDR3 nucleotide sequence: TGTGCCAGCAGCAGAGCGGGTCAAGAGACCCAGTACTTC.

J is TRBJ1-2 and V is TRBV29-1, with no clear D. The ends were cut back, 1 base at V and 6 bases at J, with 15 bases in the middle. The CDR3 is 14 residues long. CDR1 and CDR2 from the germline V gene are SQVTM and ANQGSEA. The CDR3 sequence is CSVEGGVGGDGYTF. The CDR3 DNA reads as TGCAGCGTTGAAGGAGGTGTGGGCGGGGATGGCTACACCTTC.

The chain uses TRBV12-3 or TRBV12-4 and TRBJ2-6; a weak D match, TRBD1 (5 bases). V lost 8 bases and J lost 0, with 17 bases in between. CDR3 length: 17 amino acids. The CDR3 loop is CASWERGGYSGANVLTF. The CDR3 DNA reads TGTGCCAGCTGGGAAAGGGGCGGATACTCTGGGGCCAACGTCCTGACTTTC.

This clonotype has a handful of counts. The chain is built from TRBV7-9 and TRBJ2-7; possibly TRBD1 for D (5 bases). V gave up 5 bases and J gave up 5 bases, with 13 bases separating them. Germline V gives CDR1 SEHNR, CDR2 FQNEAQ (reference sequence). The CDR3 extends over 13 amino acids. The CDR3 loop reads CASSTDSDDEQYF. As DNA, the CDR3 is TGTGCCAGCAGCACCGACAGCGACGACGAGCAGTACTTC.

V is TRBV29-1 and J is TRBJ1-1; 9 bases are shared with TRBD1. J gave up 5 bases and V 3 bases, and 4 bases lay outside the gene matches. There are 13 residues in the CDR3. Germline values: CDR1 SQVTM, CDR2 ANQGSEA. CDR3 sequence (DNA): TGCAGCGTTGAGGTGGGACAGGGAACTGAAGCTTTCTTT. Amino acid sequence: CSVEVGQGTEAFF.

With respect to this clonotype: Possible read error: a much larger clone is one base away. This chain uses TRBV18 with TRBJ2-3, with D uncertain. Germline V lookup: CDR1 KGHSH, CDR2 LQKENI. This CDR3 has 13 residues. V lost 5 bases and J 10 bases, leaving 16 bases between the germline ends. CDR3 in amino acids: CASSTNNQDAQYF. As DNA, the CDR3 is TGTGCCAGCTCAACAAATAATCAGGATGCGCAGTATTTT.

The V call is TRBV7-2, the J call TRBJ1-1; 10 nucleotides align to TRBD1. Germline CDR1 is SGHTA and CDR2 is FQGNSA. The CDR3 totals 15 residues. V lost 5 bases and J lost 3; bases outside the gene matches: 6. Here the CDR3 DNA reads TGTGCCAGCAGCGAGACAGGGGGCGGATACACTGAAGCTTTCTTT. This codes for CASSETGGGYTEAFF.

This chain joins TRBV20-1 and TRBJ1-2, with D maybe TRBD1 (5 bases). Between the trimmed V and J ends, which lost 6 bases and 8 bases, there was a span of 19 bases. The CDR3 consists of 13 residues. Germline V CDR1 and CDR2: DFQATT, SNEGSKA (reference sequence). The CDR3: CSAPEGTRKGYTF. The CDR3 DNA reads TGCAGTGCGCCAGAAGGGACTCGAAAGGGCTACACCTTC.